This T cell receptor (beta chain) was profiled in a study of T cells after posttransplantation cyclophosphamide. Study-wide results and caveats: Tissue-infiltrating T cells from skin or gut overlapped little with blood T cells.

This clone was found many times. Its matching antigen is unknown. Profiled with immunoSEQ multiplex PCR; TCRdb holds only in-frame clones, not every one. The profile covers fewer than 12,000 clones, none occurring a single time. The germline V gene encodes CDR1 SGDLS and CDR2 YYNGEE. The CDR3 is made up of 16 amino acids. Trimming removed 0 bases from V and 3 bases from J, with 12 bases in between. Cyclophosphamide on days +3 and +4 followed busulfan-fludarabine conditioning and a marrow graft. The material sequenced was PBMCs, taken after allogeneic stem cell transplant with posttransplant cyclophosphamide. This TCR was recovered from a female patient between 35 and 55 years old who received an allogeneic stem cell transplant from a related donor, was CMV-positive, and had no GVHD. Part of the T cell pool may stem from the graft donor. This rearrangement joins TRBV9 to TRBJ2-2, with D possibly matching TRBD2 (5 bases). The CDR3 spells CASSVGEGLDTGELFF. The CDR3 DNA is TGTGCCAGCAGCGTAGGCGAGGGATTGGACACCGGGGAGCTGTTTTTT.